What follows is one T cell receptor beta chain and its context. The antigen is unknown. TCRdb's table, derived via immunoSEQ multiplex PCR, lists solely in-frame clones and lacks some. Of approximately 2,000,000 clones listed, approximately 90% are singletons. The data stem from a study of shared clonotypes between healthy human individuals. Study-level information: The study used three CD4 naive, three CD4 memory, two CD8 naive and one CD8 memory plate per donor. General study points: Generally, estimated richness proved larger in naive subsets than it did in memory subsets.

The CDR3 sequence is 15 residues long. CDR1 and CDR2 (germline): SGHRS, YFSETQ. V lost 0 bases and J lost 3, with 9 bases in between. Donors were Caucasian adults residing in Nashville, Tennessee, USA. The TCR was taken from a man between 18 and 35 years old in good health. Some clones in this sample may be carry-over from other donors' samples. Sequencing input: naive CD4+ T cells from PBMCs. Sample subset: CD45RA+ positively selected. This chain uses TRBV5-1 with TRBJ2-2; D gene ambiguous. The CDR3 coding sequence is TGCGCCAGCAGCTTGGCCCGACCCGACACCGGGGAGCTGTTTTTT. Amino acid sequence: CASSLARPDTGELFF.